This is a list of T cell receptor beta chains from one sample in a study of blood T cell repertoires in COVID-19. Sequencing used immunoSEQ multiplex PCR; TCRdb keeps in-frame clones, though not all of them. The sample holds 200,000 to 300,000 clones, roughly 86% seen once. The sequencing input was peripheral blood. The receptors originated from a woman aged 55-70 years with COVID-19, enrolled during active disease. Both conserved end residues are part of each CDR3. D genes are given only for firm matches. Expanded clones get a size class; other rows say once, few or many, or leave the size out.

TRBJ1-1	TRBD1	few	TRBV9	TGTGCCAGCAGCTCCTCCGGGACAGGGGGGGACACTGAAGCTTTCTTT	CASSSSGTGGDTEAFF
TRBJ1-3	TRBD1	-	TRBV5-1	TGCGCCAGCAGCTTGCAGGGGACAGGGGACGGAAACACCATATATTTT	CASSLQGTGDGNTIYF
TRBJ1-6	TRBD1	few	TRBV19	TGTGCCAGTAGTATTGGGACAGGGGTCGGTTATTCACCCCTCCACTTT	CASSIGTGVGYSPLHF
TRBJ2-1	TRBD2	-	TRBV6-5	TGTGCCAGCAGTTTACTTCTAGCGGGAGATGGCAATGAGCAGTTCTTC	CASSLLLAGDGNEQFF
TRBJ2-5	TRBD2	-	TRBV7-3	TGTGCCAGCAGCTTAAATCCAGCGGGAGGGGTAGAGACCCAGTACTTC	CASSLNPAGGVETQYF
TRBJ2-7	TRBD2	-	TRBV7-3	TGTGCCAGCACTCCGGGACTAGCGGCCTCCGAGCAGTACTTC	CASTPGLAASEQYF
TRBJ2-7	-	few	TRBV21-1	TGTGCCAGCAGCAAAAATTGGACAGGTCAGTCCTACGAGCAGTACTTC	CASSKNWTGQSYEQYF
TRBJ2-1	TRBD2	-	TRBV7-2	TGTGCCAGCAGCTTAGGGGGTGCGGGAGCCCGCAATGAGCAGTTCTTC	CASSLGGAGARNEQFF
TRBJ2-7	-	-	TRBV7-9	TGTGCCAGCAGCTTAGTTAGTTACGAGCAGTACTTC	CASSLVSYEQYF
TRBJ2-7	-	-	TRBV7-9	TGTGCCAGCAGCCCGATTAGCGCTACCTACGAGCAGTACTTC	CASSPISATYEQYF
TRBJ2-1	TRBD2	once	TRBV6-2/TRBV6-3	TGTGCCAGCAGTTCTCCCGGGACTAGCGGGACCAATGAGCAGTTCTTC	CASSSPGTSGTNEQFF
TRBJ2-5	TRBD2	-	TRBV19	TGTGCCAGTAGTCCCCCCGTGAATTCGCTAGCGGGAGGAGAGACCCAGTACTTC	CASSPPVNSLAGGETQYF
TRBJ1-6	-	-	TRBV12-3/TRBV12-4	TGTGCCAGCAGTTTAGGAGGGAAATCACCCCTCCACTTT	CASSLGGKSPLHF
TRBJ2-1	TRBD2	-	TRBV25-1	TGTGCCAGCAAGGGACTAGCGGGAGGTGAGCAGTTCTTC	CASKGLAGGEQFF
TRBJ2-3	TRBD2	-	TRBV4-2	TGTGCCAGCAGCCAAGATATAGCGGGAGAAGGTACAGATACGCAGTATTTT	CASSQDIAGEGTDTQYF
TRBJ2-3	TRBD2	-	TRBV30	TGTGCCTCTAGTGCGGGAGGGCCAGATACGCAGTATTTT	CASSAGGPDTQYF
TRBJ2-1	TRBD2	-	TRBV27	TGTGCCAGCAGTTCCACGGTGTGGCCTAGCGGAGTCGACAATGAGCAGTTCTTC	CASSSTVWPSGVDNEQFF
TRBJ1-1	TRBD1	-	TRBV6-6	TGTGCCAGCACCCCGACAGGGGGCCGAGCTGAAGCTTTCTTT	CASTPTGGRAEAFF
TRBJ2-1	-	-	TRBV19	TGTGCCACCCACCTCCCAGGCAGGTCCGATGAGCAGTTCTTC	CATHLPGRSDEQFF
TRBJ2-2	-	-	TRBV5-1	TGCGCCAGCAGCCCTTTGACCGGGGAGCTGTTTTTT	CASSPLTGELFF
TRBJ2-1	TRBD2	once	TRBV2	TGTGCCAGTATTGCCGGGACTAGCACAGTCCATGAGCAGTTCTTC	CASIAGTSTVHEQFF
TRBJ1-6	TRBD1	few	TRBV14	TGTGCCAGCAGCTTGAGGACAGGGCAGGTCGCGAATTCACCCCTCCACTTT	CASSLRTGQVANSPLHF
TRBJ2-5	-	-	TRBV5-1	TGCGCCAGCAGCTCCGGGGGCCAAGAGACCCAGTACTTC	CASSSGGQETQYF